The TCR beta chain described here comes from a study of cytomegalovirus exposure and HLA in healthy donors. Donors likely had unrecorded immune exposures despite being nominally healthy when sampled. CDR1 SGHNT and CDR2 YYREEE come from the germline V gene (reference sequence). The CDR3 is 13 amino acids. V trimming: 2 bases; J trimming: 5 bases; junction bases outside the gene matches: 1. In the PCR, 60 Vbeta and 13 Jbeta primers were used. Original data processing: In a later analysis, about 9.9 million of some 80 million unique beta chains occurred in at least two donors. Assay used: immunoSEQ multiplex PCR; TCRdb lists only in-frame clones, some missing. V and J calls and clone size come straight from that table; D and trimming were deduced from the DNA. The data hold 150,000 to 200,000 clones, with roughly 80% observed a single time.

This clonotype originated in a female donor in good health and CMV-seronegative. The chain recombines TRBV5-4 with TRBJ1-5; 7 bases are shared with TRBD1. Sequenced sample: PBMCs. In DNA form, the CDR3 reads TGTGCCAGCAGCTTCGACAGGGATCAGCCCCAGCATTTT. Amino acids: CASSFDRDQPQHF.